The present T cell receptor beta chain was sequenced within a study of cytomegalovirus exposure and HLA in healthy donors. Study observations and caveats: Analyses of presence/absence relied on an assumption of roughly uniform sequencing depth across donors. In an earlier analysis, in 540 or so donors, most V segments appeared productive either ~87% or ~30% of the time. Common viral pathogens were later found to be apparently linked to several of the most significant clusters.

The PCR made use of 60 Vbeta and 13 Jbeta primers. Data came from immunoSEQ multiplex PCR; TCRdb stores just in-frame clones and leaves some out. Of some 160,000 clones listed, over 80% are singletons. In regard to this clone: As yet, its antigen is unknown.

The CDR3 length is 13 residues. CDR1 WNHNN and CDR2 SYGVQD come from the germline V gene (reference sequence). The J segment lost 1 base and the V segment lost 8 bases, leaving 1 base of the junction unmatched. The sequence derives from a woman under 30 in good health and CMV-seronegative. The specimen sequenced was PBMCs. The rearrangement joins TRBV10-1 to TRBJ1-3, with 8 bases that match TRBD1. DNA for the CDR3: TGCGCCAGCCAGGGGGCTTCTGGAAACACCATATATTTT. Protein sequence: CASQGASGNTIYF.